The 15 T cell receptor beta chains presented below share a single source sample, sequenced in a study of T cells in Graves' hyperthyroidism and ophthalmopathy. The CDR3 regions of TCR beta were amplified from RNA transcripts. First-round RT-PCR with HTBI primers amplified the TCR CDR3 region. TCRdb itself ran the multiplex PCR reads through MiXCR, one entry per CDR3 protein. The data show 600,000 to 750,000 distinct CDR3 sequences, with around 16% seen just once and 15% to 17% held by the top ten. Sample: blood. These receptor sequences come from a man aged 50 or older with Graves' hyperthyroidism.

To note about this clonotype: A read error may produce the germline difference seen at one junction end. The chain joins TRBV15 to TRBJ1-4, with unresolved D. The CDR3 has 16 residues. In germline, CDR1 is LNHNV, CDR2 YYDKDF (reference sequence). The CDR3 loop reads CAISRDLGATNEKLFF. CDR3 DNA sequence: TGTGCCATCAGCAGAGATTTAGGTGCAACTAATGAAAAACTGTTTTTT.

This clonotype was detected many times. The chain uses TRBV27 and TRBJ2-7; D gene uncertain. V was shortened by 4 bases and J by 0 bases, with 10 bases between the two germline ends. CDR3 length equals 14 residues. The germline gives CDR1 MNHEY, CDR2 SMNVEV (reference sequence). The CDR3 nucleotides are TGTGCCAGCAGTTCGGTAGAGAGCTCCTACGAGCAGTACTTC. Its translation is CASSSVESSYEQYF.

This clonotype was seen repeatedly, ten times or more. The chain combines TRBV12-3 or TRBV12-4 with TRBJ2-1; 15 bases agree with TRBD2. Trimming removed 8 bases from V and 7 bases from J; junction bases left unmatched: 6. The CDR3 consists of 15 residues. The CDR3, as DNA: TGTGCCAGCGGGACTAGCGGGAGGCTCCTAAATGAGCAGTTCTTC. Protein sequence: CASGTSGRLLNEQFF.

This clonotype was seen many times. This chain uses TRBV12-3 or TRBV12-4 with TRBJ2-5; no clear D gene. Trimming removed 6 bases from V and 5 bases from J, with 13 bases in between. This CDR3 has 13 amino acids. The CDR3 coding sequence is TGTGCCAGCAGGTGGGGAAATGTCGAGACCCAGTACTTC. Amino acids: CASRWGNVETQYF.

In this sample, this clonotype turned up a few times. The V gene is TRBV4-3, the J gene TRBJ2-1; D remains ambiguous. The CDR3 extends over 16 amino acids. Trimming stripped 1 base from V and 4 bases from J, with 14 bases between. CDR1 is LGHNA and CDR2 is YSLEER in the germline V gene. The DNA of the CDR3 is TGCGCCAGCAGCCAAGTTCCCAGGACCGAATACAATGAGCAGTTCTTC. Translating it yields CASSQVPRTEYNEQFF.

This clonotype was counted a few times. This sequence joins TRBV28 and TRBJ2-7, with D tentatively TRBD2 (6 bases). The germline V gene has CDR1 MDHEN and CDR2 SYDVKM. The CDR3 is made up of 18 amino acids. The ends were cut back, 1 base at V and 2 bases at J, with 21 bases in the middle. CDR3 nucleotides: TGTGCCAGCAGTTTATACCCTTCGATCGGACGGACTACCTACGAGCAGTACTTC. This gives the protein CASSLYPSIGRTTYEQYF.

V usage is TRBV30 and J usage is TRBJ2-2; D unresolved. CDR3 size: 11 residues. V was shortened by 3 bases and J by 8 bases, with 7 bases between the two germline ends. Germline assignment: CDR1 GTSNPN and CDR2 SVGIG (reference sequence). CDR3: CAWRVLGELFF. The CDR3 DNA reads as TGTGCCTGGAGGGTTTTGGGGGAGCTGTTTTTT.

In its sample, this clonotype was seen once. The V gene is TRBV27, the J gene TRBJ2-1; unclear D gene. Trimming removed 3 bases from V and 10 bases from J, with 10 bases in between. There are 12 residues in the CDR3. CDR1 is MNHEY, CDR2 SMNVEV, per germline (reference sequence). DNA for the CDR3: TGTGCCAGCAGTTTGGGTCCGGCCGAGCAGTTCTTC. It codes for CASSLGPAEQFF.

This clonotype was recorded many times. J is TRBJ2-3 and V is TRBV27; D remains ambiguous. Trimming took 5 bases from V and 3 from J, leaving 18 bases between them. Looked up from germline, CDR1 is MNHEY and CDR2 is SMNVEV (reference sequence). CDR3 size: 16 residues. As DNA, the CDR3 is TGTGCCAGCAGTGCCGGTTCTGGTTTCGGGACAGATACGCAGTATTTT. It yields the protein CASSAGSGFGTDTQYF.

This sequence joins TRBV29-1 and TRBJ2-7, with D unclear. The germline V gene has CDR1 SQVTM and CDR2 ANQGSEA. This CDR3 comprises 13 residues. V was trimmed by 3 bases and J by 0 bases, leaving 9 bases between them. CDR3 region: CSVDSDSSYEQYF. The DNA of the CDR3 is TGCAGCGTTGACAGCGATAGCTCCTACGAGCAGTACTTC.

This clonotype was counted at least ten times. This CDR3 reads CASSLVGGKGFTF. Written as DNA, the CDR3 is TGTGCCAGCAGCTTAGTAGGAGGGAAGGGGTTCACCTTC. The chain carries TRBV7-2 and TRBJ1-2; tentatively, D is TRBD1 (5 bases). Germline CDR1 reads SGHTA; CDR2 reads FQGNSA. Trimming stripped 1 base from V and 13 bases from J, with 16 bases between. The CDR3 runs to 13 residues.

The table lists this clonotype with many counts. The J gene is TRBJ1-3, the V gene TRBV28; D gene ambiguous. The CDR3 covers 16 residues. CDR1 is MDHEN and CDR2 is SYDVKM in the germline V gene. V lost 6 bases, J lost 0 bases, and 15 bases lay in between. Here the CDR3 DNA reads TGTGCCAGCAGCCCACGTACGTCCTTCTCTGGAAACACCATATATTTT. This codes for CASSPRTSFSGNTIYF.

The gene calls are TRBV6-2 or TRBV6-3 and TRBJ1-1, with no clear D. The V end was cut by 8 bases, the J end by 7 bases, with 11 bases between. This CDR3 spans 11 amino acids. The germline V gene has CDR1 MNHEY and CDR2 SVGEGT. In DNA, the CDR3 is TGTGCCAGCCGTTCCAATTATGAAGCTTTCTTT. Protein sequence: CASRSNYEAFF.

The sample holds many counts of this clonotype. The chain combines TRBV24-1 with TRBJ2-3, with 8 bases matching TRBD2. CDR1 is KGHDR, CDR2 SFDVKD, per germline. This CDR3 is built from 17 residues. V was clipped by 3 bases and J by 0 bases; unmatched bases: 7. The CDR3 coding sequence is TGTGCCACCAGTGATGAGCGGGAGTCAAGTAGCACAGATACGCAGTATTTT. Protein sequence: CATSDERESSSTDTQYF.

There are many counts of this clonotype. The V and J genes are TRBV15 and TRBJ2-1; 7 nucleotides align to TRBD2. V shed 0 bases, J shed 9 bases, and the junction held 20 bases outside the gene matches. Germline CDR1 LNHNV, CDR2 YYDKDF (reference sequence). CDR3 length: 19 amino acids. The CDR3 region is CATSRDSFGEGQVLGEQFF. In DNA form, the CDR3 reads TGTGCCACCAGCAGAGACTCGTTTGGGGAGGGCCAGGTATTGGGTGAGCAGTTCTTC. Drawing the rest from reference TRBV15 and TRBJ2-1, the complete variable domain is DAMVIQNPRYQVTQFGKPVTLSCSQTLNHNVMYWYQQKSSQAPKLLFHYYDKDFNNEADTPDNFQSRRPNTSFCFLDIRSPGLGDTAMYLCATSRDSFGEGQVLGEQFFGPGTRLTVL.